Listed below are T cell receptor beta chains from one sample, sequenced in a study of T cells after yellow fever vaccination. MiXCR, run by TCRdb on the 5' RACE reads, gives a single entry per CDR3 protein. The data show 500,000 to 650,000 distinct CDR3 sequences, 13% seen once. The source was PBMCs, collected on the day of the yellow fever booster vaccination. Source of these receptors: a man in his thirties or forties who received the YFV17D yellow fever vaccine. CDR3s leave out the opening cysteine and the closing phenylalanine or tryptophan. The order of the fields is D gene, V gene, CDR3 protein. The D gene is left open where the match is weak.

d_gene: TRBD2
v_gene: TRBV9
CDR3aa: ASSAQTSGSAEQF

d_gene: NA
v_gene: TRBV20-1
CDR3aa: SAQEGSTRNEQY

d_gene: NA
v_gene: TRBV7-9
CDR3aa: ASSLRPPGTEAF

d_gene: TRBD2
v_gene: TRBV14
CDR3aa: ASSPHFWERDSYEQY

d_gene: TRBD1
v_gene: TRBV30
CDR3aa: AWSVGTGIPYEQY

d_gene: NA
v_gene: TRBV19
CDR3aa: ASSQRPGPPQETQY

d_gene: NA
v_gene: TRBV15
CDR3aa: ATSRGPRGSGSYNEQF

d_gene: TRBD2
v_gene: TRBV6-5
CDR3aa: ASSYGRASDTDTQY

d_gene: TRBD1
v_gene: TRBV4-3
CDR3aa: ASSQKGTGGLTGANVLT

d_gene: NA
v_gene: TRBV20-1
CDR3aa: SAGSRGITDTQY

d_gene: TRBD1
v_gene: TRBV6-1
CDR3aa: ASSVRDRGEAF

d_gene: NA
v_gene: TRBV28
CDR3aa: ASNEGTDTQY

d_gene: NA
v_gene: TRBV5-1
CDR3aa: ASFSGSGGETQY

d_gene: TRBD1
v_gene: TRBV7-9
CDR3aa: ASSLLPDRGVSDTQY

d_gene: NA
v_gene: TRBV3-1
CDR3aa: ASSARYSAPSTDTQY

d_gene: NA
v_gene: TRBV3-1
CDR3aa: ASSHGGIRTDTQY

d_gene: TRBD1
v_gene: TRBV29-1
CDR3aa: SVETLGQGFYEQY

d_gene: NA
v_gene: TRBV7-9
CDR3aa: ASRGGNLGYT

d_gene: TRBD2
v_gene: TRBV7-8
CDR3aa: ASRDDGRSSYEQY

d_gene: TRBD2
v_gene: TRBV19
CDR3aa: ASRTLAGGYNEQF

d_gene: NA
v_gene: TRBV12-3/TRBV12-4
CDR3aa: ASSIQGQNTEAF

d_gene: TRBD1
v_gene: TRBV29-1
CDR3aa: SVGPRGPKNNEQF

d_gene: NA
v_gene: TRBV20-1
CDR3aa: SIMGTNNSPLH

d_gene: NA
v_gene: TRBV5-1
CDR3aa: ASSLDYSLVGSDYEQY

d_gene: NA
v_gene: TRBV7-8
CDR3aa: ASSLAEIAAETQY

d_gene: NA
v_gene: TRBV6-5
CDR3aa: ASTAEAGLYEQY

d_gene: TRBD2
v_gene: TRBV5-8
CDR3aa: ASSLAPGTRDTGELF

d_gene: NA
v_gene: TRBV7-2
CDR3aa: ASSPGPGRYEQY

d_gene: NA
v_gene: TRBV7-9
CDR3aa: ASSLVSSQSGNTIY

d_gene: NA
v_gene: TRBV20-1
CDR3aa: SARRSGVSYNEQF

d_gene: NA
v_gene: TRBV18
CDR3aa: ASSPIAPTADTQY

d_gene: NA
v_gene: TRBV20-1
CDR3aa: SARAYRDEQF

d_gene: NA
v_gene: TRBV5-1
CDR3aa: ASSFPASSEQY

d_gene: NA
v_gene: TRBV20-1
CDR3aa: SAGSPSPSDTQY

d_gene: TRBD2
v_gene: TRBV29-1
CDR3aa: SAQLAAETQY

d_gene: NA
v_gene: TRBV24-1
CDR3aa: ATSDLVNTGELF

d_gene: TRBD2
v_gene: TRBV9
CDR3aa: ASSVGGTSVNEQF

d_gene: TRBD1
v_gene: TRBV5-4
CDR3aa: ASSSRQGSPGANVLT

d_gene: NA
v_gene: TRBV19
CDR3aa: ASGTGGGGEQF

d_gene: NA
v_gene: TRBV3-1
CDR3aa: ASSQEPTGSYEQY

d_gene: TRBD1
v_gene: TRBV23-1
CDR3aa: ASSPPTGEETQY

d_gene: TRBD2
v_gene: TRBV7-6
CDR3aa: ASSQGLAGIGGEQF

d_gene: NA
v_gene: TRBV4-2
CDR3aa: ASRYSVAGWSTEAF

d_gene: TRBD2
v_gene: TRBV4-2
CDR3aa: ASSHARGGTDTQY

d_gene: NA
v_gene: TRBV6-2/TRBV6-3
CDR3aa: ASTPRPYTGELF

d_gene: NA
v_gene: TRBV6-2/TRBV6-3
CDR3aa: ASSYRRMPGELF

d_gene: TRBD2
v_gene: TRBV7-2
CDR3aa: ASSSSGRAESIQY

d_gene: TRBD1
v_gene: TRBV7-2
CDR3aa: ASSPKDRVETQY

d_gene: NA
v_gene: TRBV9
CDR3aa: ASSLERLNTGELF

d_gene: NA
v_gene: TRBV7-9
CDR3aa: ASSLSGLSNQPQH

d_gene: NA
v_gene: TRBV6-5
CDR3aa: ASITAGEMAETQY

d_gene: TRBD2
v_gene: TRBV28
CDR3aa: ASSSPSGTTREQY

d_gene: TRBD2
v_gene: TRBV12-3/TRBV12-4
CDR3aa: ASSLEAGGGNEQF